A few counts support the clone carrying this T cell receptor beta chain. Its antigen is still unknown. The entirety of the isolated RNA underwent reverse transcription, so expressed TCRB transcripts were sequenced. Assay used: immunoSEQ multiplex PCR; TCRdb lists only in-frame clones, some missing. Found here are 300,000 to 450,000 clones, 8.5% to 10% of them singletons; the top ten hold about 0.64%. V lost 4 bases and J lost 4, with 16 bases in between. The CDR3 is made up of 16 amino acids. CDR1 and CDR2 (germline): SGHAT, FQNNGV. This specimen comes from a study of beta chain features in type 1 diabetes. Study-wide findings and caveats: Shorter TCRB CDR3s, moderately but significantly so, marked every one of the four CD4+ subsets in Type 1 diabetes patients.

Specimen: central memory CD4+ T cells from blood. The rearrangement uses TRBV11-2 and TRBJ1-4; tentatively, D is TRBD1 (5 bases). The clonotype comes from a man aged 25-45 years with type 1 diabetes. CDR3: CASSSEAGRFNEKLFF. The CDR3 coding sequence is TGTGCCAGCAGCTCGGAGGCAGGGCGCTTTAATGAAAAACTGTTTTTT.